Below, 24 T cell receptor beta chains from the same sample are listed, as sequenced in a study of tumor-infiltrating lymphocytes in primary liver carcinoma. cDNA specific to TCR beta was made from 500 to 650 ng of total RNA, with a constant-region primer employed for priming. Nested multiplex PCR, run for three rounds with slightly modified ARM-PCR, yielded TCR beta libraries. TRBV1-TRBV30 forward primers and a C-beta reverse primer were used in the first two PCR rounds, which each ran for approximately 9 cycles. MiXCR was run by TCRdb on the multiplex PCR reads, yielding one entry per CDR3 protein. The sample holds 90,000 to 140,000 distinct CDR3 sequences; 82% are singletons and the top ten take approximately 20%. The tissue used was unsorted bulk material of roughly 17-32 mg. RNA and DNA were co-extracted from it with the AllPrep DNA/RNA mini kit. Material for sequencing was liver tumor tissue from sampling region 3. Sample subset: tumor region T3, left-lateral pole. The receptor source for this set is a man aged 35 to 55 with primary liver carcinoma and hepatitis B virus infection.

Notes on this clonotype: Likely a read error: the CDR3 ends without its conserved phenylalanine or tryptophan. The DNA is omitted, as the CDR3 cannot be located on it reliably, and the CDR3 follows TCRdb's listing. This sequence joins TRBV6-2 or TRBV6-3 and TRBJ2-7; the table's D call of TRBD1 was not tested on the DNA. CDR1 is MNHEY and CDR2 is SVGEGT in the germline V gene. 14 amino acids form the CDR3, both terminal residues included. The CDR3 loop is CASSIRDRAHEQYS.

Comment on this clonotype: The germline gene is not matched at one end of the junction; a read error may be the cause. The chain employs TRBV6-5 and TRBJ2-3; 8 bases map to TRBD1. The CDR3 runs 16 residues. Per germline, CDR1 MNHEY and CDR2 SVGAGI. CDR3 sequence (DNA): TGTGTCAGCAGTTTCTCATCCCAGGGGGCCCCAGATACGCAGTACTTT. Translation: CVSSFSSQGAPDTQYF.

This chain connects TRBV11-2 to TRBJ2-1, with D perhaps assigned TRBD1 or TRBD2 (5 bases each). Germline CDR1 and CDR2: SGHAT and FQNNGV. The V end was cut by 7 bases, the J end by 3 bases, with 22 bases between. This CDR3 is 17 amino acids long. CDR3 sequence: CASNLDRGRRFYNEQFF. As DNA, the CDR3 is TGTGCCAGCAACTTGGATAGGGGCAGGAGGTTCTACAATGAGCAGTTCTTC.

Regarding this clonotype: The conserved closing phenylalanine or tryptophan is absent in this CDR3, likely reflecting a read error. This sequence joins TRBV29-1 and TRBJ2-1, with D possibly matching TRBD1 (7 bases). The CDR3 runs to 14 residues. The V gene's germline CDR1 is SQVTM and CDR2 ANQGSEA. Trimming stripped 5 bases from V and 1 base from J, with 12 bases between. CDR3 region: CSVPAGGSYNEQFI. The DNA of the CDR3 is TGCAGCGTTCCAGCAGGGGGGTCCTACAATGAGCAGTTCATC.

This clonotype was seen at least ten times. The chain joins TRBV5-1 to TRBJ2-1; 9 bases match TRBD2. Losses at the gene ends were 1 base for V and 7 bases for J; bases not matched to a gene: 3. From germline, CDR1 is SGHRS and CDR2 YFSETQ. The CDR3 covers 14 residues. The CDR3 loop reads CASSLRTSENEQFF. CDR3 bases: TGCGCCAGCAGCTTGCGGACTAGCGAGAATGAGCAGTTCTTC.

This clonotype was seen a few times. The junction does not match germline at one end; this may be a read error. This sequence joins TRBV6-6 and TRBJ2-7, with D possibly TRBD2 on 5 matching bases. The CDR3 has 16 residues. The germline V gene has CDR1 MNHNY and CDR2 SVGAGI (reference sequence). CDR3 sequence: CVSSYPQPSGSREQYF. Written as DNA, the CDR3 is TGTGTCAGCAGTTACCCCCAACCAAGTGGGAGTCGCGAGCAGTACTTC.

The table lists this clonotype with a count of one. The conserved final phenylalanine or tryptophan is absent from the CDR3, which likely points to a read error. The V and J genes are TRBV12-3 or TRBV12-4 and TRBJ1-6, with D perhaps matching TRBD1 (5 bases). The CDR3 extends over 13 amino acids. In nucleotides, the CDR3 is TGTGCCAGTAGTTTGACAGCGGGGTCACCCCTCCACTAT. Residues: CASSLTAGSPLHY.

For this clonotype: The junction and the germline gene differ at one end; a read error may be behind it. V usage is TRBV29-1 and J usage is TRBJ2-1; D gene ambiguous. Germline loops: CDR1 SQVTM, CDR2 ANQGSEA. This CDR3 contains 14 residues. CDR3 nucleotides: TGCAGCGCCCATAAGACCAGTGGCGGCGATGAGCAATTCTTC. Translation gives CSAHKTSGGDEQFF.

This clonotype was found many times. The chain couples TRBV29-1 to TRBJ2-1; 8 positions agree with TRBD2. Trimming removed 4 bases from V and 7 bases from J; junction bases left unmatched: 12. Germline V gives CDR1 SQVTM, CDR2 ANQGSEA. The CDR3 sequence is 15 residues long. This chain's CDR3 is CSVVLSSLAGNEQFF. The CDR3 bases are TGCAGCGTTGTACTGTCGTCGCTAGCGGGTAATGAGCAGTTCTTC.

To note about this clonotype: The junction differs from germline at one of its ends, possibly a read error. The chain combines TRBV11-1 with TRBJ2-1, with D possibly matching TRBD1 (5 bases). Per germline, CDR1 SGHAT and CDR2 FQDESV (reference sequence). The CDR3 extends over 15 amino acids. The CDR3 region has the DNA TGCGCCAGCAGCTTCCAGAGACCGCTGGACAATGAGCATTTCTTC. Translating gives CASSFQRPLDNEHFF.

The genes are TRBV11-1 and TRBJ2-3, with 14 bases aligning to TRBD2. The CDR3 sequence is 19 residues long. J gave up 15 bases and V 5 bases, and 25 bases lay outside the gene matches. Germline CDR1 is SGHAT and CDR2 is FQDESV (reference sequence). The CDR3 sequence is CASSGARTSGRTLTDTHYF. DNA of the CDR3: TGTGCCAGCAGCGGGGCCCGGACTAGCGGGAGGACCCTGACAGATACACACTATTTT.

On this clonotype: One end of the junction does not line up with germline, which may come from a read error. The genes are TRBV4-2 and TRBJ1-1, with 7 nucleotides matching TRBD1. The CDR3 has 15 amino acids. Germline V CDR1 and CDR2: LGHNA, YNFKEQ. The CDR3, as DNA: TGTGCCAGCAGCCAAGAGGTGATAGGGGGCACCGAAGCTTTATTT. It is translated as CASSQEVIGGTEALF.

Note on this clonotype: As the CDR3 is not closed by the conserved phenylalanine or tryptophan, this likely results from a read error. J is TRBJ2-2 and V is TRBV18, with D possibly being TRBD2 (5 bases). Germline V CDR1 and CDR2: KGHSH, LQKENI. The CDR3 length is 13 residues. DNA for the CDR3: TGTGTCAGTCGGGAAGCGTACACCGGGGAGCTGTTTCTT. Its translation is CVSREAYTGELFL.

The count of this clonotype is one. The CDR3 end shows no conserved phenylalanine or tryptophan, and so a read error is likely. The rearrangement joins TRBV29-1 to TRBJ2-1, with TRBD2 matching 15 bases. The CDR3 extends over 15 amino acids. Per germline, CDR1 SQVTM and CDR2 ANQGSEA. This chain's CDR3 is CSIGLAGGFYNKQFL. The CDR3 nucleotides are TGCAGCATTGGACTAGCGGGAGGGTTCTACAATAAGCAGTTCTTA.

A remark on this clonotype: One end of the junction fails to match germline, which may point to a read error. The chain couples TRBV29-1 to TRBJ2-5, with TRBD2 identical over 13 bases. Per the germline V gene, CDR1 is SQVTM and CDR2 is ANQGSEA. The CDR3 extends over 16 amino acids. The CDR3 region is CSVESPGTSGTGAHYF. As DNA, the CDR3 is TGCAGCGTTGAGAGCCCAGGGACTAGCGGGACCGGGGCCCACTACTTC.

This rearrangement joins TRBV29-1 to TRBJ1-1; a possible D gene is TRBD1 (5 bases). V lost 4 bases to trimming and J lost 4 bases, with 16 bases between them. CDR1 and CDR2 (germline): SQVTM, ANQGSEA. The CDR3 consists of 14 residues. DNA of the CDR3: TGCAGCGTTGCGAGGGGACTTGGGAGCACTGAAGCTTTCTTT. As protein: CSVARGLGSTEAFF.

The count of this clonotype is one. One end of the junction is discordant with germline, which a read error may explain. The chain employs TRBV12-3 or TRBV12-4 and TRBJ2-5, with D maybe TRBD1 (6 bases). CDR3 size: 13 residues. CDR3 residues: CASARTVQETQCF. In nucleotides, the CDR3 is TGTGCCAGCGCTCGGACAGTCCAAGAGACCCAGTGCTTC.

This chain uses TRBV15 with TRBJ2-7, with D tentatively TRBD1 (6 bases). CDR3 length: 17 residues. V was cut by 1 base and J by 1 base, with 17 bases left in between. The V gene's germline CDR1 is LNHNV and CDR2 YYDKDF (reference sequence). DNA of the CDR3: TGTGCCACCAGCAGAGGGATTGGAACAGGGACGTCCTACGAGCAGTACTTC. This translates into CATSRGIGTGTSYEQYF.

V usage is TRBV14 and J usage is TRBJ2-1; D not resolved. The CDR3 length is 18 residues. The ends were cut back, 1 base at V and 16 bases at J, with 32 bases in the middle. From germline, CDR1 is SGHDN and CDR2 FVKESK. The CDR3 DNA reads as TGTGCCAGCAGCCAAGGGATGGGGTCTGGGTCAGCGAGCACCCCTCAATTCTTC. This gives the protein CASSQGMGSGSASTPQFF.

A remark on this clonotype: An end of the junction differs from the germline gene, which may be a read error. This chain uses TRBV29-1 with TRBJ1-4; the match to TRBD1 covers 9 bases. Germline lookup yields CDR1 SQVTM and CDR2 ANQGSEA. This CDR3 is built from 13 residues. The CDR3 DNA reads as TGCAGGGTCACCGGGACAGGGAATGAAAGACTGTTTTTT. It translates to CRVTGTGNERLFF.

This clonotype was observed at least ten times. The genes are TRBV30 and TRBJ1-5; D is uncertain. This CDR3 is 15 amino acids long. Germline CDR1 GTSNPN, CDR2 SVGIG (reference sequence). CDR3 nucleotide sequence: TGTGCTACTGATCAAAAGAGGCTTAGCAATCAGCCCCAGCATTTT. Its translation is CATDQKRLSNQPQHF.

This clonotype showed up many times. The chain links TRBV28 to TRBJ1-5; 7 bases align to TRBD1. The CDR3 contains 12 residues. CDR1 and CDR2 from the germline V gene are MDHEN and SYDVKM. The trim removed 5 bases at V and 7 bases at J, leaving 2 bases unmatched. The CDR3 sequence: CASSQGGQPQHF. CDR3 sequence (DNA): TGTGCCAGCAGTCAGGGGGGCCAGCCCCAGCATTTT.

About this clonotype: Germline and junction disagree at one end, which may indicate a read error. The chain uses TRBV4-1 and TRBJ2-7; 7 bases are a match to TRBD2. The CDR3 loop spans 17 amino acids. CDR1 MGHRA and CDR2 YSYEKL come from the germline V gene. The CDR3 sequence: CASSQERTSENVYEQYF. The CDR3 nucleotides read TGCGCCAGCAGCCAGGAGAGGACTAGTGAGAATGTTTACGAGCAATACTTC.

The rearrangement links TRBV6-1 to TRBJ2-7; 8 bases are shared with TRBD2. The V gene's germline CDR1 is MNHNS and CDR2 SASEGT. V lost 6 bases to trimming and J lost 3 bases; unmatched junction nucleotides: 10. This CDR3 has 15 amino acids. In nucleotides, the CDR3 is TGTGCCAGCAGCCGGAGAGCGGGAGAGGTCTACGAGCAGTACTTC. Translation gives CASSRRAGEVYEQYF.